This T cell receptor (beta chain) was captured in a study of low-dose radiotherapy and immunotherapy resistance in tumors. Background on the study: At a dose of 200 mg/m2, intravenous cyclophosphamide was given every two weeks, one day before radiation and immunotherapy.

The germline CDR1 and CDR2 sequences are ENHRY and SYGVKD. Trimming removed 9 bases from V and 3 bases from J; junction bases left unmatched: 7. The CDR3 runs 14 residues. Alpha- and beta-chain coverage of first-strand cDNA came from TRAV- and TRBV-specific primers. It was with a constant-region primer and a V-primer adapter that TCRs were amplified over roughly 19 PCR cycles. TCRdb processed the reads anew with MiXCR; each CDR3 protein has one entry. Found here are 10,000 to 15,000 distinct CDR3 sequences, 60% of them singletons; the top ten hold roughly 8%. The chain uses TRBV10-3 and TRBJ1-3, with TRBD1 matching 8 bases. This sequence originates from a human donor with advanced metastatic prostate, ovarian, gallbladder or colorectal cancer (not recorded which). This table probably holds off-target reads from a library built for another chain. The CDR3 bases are TGTGCCATGTCCACAGGGGGTGGTGGAAACACCATATATTTT. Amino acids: CAMSTGGGGNTIYF.